This TCR beta chain came from a study of CD8 T cells in Susac syndrome (dated 2019 in TCRdb). Background for the entire study: The study used repertoire sequencing to test whether antigen drove CD8+ T cell activation and differentiation in Susac syndrome.

A note on this clonotype: This receptor's antigen is unknown. No base quality values were provided; no much bigger clone lies one nucleotide off.

The germline V gene (reference sequence) gives CDR1 as DFQATT and CDR2 as SNEGSKA. Including cysteine and phenylalanine, the CDR3 has 18 amino acids. The entry retains the CDR3 DNA only, 54 bases that are in frame from base 1. Ends trimmed: V by 6 bases, J by 0 bases; bases unmatched to a gene: 14. Peripheral blood CD8+ and CD4+ T cells from healthy donors, Susac syndrome patients and multiple sclerosis patients were profiled by high-throughput TCR beta sequencing. The multiple sclerosis controls were treatment-naive patients who had stable or active relapsing-remitting disease and met the revised McDonald criteria. Bulk CD8+ and CD4+ T cells were purified by magnetic negative isolation, whereas CD8+ TEMRA cells were enriched by FACS. Blood was drawn into EDTA tubes, processed within 24 hours, and PBMCs were isolated by density gradient centrifugation. PBMCs intended for TCR sequencing were frozen in liquid nitrogen and were later thawed in a 37 degrees C water bath. Purity of sorted or isolated CD4+, CD8+ and CD8+ TEMRA cells was at least 90%.

Beyond this particular receptor, the publication reports: The study acknowledged that relatively few individuals were included in the TCR sequencing and HLA analysis.

RNA was extracted with the RNeasy kit and about 0.5 to 1 ug was reverse transcribed using random hexamers. The immunoSEQ multiplex PCR assay, which covers 54 Vbeta and 13 Jbeta segments, was used to amplify TCR beta CDR3 regions. To correct PCR amplification bias, a synthetic template baseline was used for both primer optimization and computational correction. The authors' pipeline ran thus. Only productive sequences were kept, with reads annotated to V, D and J genes according to IMGT and analyzed in immunoSEQ Analyzer. Clonality was calculated as one minus the Shannon entropy normalized by log2 of the number of productive unique sequences. Public and private clones were assessed among the 100 most prevalent clones of each patient and control. A clone was defined as Susac-specific if it was absent from the healthy and MS cohorts, from about a thousand published viral clones and from other ImmuneACCESS disease sequences. TCRdb handled the public reads itself, with Q25 trimming in fastp and clone calling in MiXCR, and kept productive beta chains. A single entry per CDR3 protein holds the most common genes and DNA from its merged rows. For this entry, the V and J calls and clone size follow TCRdb and not the study's own pipeline. In all, the sample holds about 180,000 distinct CDR3 sequences, and 90% to 96% of those were seen once. 0.093% of the sample belongs to the ten largest clones.

The sequence came from a human donor with multiple sclerosis. Sequencing was carried out using CD4+ T cells from PBMCs. The chain couples TRBV20-1 to TRBJ2-1, with TRBD2 identical over 10 junction bases. The DNA sequence reads TGCAGTGCCCCGACCCTGGTAGCGGGGGGAATCTCCTACAATGAGCAGTTCTTC. Its protein is CSAPTLVAGGISYNEQFF.